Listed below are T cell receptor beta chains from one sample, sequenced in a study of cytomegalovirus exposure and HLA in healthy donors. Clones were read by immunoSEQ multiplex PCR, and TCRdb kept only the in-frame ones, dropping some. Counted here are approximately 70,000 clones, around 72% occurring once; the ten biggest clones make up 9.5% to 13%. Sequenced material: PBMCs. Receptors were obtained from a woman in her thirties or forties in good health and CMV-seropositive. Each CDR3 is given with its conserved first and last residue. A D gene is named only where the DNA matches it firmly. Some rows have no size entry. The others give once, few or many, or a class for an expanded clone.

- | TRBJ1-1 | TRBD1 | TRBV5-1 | TGCGCCAGCAGCGAAGGGACAGGGCAGAACACTGAAGCTTTCTTT | CASSEGTGQNTEAFF
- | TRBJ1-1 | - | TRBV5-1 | TGCGCCAGCAGCCGCGGGGGGCTAGACACTGAAGCTTTCTTT | CASSRGGLDTEAFF
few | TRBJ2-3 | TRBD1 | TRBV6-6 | TGTGCCAGCAGTTACCCCGGACAGGGGGCAGATACGCAGTATTTT | CASSYPGQGADTQYF
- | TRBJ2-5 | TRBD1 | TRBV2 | TGTGCCAGCAGGAGACAGGGGAATTCCGAGACCCAGTACTTC | CASRRQGNSETQYF
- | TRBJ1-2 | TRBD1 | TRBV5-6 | TGTGCCAGCAGCAAATGGGACAGGCCTAACTATGGCTACACCTTC | CASSKWDRPNYGYTF
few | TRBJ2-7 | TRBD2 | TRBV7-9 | TGTGCCAGCAGCCCTGATGGGGGTAGCGGGGGACCCACCTACGAGCAGTACTTC | CASSPDGGSGGPTYEQYF
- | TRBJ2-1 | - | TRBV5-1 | TGCGCCAGCAGCTTGTCAGCGGCCTACAATGAGCAGTTCTTC | CASSLSAAYNEQFF
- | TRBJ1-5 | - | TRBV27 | TGTGCCAGCAGTTTATTGGCCAGGGGTAGAGATCAGCCCCAGCATTTT | CASSLLARGRDQPQHF
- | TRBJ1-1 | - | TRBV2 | TGTGCCAGCACCTTTGGCCTGAACACTGAAGCTTTCTTT | CASTFGLNTEAFF
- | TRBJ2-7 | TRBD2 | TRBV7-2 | TGTGCCAGCAGCCTACTAGCGGGGGGAGGTGGGGCCTACGAGCAGTACTTC | CASSLLAGGGGAYEQYF
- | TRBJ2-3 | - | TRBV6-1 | TGTGCCAGCAGTGAGATCCCGGGAGATACGCAGTATTTT | CASSEIPGDTQYF
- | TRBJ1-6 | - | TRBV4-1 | TGCGCCAGCAGCCAACCGTTTGGGGACTTGTATTCACCCCTCCACTTT | CASSQPFGDLYSPLHF
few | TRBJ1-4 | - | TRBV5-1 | TGCGCCAGCAGCTTGGCCATGGGGACAAATGAAAAACTGTTTTTT | CASSLAMGTNEKLFF
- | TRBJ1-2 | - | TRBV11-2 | TGTGCCAGCAGCTTAGATTACATCTATGGCTACACCTTC | CASSLDYIYGYTF
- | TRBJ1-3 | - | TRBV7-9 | TGTGCCAGCAGCTTCGGGAAAACAAGCTCTGGAAACACCATATATTTT | CASSFGKTSSGNTIYF
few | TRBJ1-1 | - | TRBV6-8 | TGTGCCAGCAGTGTTTCGGAGGCGAGCACTGAAGCTTTCTTT | CASSVSEASTEAFF
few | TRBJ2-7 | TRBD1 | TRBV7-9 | TGTGCCAGCAGCGAGGGACAGCTCTACGAGCAGTACTTC | CASSEGQLYEQYF
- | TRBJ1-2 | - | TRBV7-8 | TGTGCCAGCAGCGAAATATCCCGGGGCTACACCTTC | CASSEISRGYTF
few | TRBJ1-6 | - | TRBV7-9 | TGTGCCAGCAGCGCCGGTGGAGGGTCACCCCTCCACTTT | CASSAGGGSPLHF
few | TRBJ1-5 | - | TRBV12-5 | TGTGCTAGTGGTTTGGAGGGGGATCAGCCCCAGCATTTT | CASGLEGDQPQHF